This T cell receptor beta chain was recovered during a study of blood T cells in healthy people across ages. The V segment lost 6 bases and the J segment 2 bases; nucleotides outside the gene matches: 9. This CDR3 has 15 residues. Germline V lookup: CDR1 MRHNA, CDR2 SNTAGT. Total RNA, at least 5 micrograms per sample, came from PBMCs. Next came a second PCR, run for roughly 7 to 12 cycles, which used a sample-barcoded 5' primer along with a J-beta primer mix. TCRdb reanalysed the 5' RACE reads using MiXCR and keeps one entry per CDR3 protein. The profile shows roughly 730,000 distinct CDR3 sequences, around 50% of them singletons.

This chain uses TRBV6-4 with TRBJ2-5; 7 nucleotides line up with TRBD2. Sequencing was performed on blood. This clonotype was obtained from a middle-aged man in good health. The CDR3 here is CASSAIMGGQETQYF. CDR3 nucleotide sequence: TGTGCCAGCAGCGCTATAATGGGGGGGCAAGAGACCCAGTACTTC.